This T cell receptor beta chain emerged from a study of human T cells and chemical hapten exposure. Whole-study context: Patients were given diphenylcyclopropenone on the scalp weekly across the approximately 25-week study. Study-wide results and limits: Expanded TCRs clustered into significantly more large CDR3 similarity groups than controls, the analysis revealed. TCRs above 1 in 1000 frequency stayed constant with DPC sensitization.

This clonotype was counted many times. Its antigen is still unknown. Time point meaning: patch test 3, about 24 weeks after DPC sensitization. As to treatment: therapeutic diphenylcyclopropenone sensitization with weekly scalp DPC. Researchers sampled blood before each patch test went on. One entry per CDR3 protein, called by TCRdb with MiXCR from the RACE reads. This sample has 28,000 or so distinct CDR3 sequences, with approximately 5.8% found just once. This specimen was whole blood, taken in connection with sensitization to the hapten diphenylcyclopropenone (DPC). This clonotype was obtained from a man younger than 45 with alopecia areata. Some clones in this sample may be carry-over from other donors' samples.

The CDR3 sequence is CASSLEAGILNTGELFF. CDR3 sequence (DNA): TGTGCCAGCAGCCTAGAGGCTGGGATTCTGAACACCGGGGAGCTGTTTTTT. V usage is TRBV7-2 and J usage is TRBJ2-2; no firm D call. Trimming cost V 5 bases and J 1 base, with 17 bases left between them. The CDR3 is 17 amino acids. Germline V lookup: CDR1 SGHTA, CDR2 FQGNSA.